This note documents a single TCR beta chain sequence. The antigen is unknown. PCR employed 60 Vbeta and 13 Jbeta primers. The method was immunoSEQ multiplex PCR; TCRdb's version includes in-frame clones alone and lacks a portion of them. The top ten hold about 1.8% of the sample, which has about 120,000 clones, 75% to 85% seen once. These data belong to a study of cytomegalovirus exposure and HLA in healthy donors. Broader study findings: CMV serostatus was the sole immune exposure information available.

Sequences were obtained from PBMCs. The sequence was collected from a man aged 35 to 55 in good health and CMV-seronegative.

The CDR3 DNA reads TGTGCCAGTAGTATAGGTAGCGCCGGGGTCAATGAGCAGTTCTTC. Its translation: CASSIGSAGVNEQFF. The chain joins TRBV19 to TRBJ2-1, with D perhaps TRBD2 (5 bases). The CDR3 is 15 residues long. Germline V gene sequence: CDR1 LNHDA, CDR2 SQIVND (reference sequence). Trimming stripped 1 base from V and 6 bases from J, with 13 bases between.